The sequence of this T cell receptor (beta chain) was determined in a study of T cell repertoires in cytomegalovirus infection. Study as a whole: CMV infection together with matching HLA type was indicated by public TCR beta signatures.

CDR3 length: 15 amino acids. After removal of 6 bases from V and 0 bases from J, the junction contained 6 bases not matched to a gene. Study-wide results and caveats: Identification of carriers of CMV plus the relevant HLA was achieved through cumulative public TCR beta family frequency. What dominated the ex vivo response were HLA-C-restricted CMV-specific TCR beta clonotypes.

In this sample, this clonotype turned up a few times. Its target is not known. TCRdb analysed the reads with MiXCR anew, one entry per CDR3 protein. The sample lists roughly 280,000 distinct CDR3 sequences; less than 25% were seen once. The chain uses TRBV12-3 or TRBV12-4 and TRBJ2-3; 7 bases are a match to TRBD2. The TCR sequence derives from a human donor in good health (CMV status not recorded). Some clones in this sample may be carry-over from other donors' samples. The input for sequencing was cultured PBMCs, taken from culture after CMV antigen stimulation. As DNA, the CDR3 is TGTGCCAGCAGCACGCAGCGGGGCAGCACAGATACGCAGTATTTT. Protein sequence: CASSTQRGSTDTQYF.